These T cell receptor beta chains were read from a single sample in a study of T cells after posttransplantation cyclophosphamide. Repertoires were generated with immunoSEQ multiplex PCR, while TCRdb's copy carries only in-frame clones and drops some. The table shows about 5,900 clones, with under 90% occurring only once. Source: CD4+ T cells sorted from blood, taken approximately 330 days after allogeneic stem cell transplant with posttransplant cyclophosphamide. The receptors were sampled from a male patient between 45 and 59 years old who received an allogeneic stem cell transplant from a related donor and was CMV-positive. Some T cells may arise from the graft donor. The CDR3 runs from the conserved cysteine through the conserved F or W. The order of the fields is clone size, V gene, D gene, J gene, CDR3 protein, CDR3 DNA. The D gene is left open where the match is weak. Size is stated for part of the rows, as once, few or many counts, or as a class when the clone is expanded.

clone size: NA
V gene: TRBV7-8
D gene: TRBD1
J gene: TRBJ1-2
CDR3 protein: CASSLTDRGSTYGYTF
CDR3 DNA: TGTGCCAGCAGCCTAACGGACAGGGGCTCGACCTATGGCTACACCTTC

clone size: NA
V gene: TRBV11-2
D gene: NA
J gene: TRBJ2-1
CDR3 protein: CASSKQGYNEQFF
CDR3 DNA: TGTGCCAGCAGCAAACAGGGCTACAATGAGCAGTTCTTC

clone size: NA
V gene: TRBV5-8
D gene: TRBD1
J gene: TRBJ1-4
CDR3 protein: CASSLAETGGEKLFF
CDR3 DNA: TGTGCCAGCAGCTTGGCAGAGACAGGGGGCGAAAAACTGTTTTTT

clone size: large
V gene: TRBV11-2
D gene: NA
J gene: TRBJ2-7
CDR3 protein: CASSSLTGPLHEQYF
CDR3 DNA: TGTGCCAGCAGCTCTTTGACAGGACCCCTCCATGAGCAGTACTTC

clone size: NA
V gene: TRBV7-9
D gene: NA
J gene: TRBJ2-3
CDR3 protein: CASSMRVEDTQYF
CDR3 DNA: TGTGCCAGCAGCATGCGGGTGGAAGATACGCAGTATTTT

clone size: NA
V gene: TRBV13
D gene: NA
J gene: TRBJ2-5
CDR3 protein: CASSPRRETQYF
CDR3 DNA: TGTGCCAGCAGCCCGCGGAGGGAGACCCAGTACTTC

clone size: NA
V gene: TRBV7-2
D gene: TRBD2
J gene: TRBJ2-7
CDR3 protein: CASSKRGLAGGYEQYF
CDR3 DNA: TGTGCCAGCAGCAAGCGAGGACTAGCGGGGGGATACGAGCAGTACTTC

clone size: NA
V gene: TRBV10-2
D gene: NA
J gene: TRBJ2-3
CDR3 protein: CASSTGADTQYF
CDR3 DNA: TGCGCCAGCAGTACGGGAGCAGATACGCAGTATTTT

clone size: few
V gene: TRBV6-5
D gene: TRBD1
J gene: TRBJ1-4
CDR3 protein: CASRAGGSGEKLFF
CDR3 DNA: TGTGCCAGCAGAGCAGGGGGCAGTGGGGAAAAACTGTTTTTT

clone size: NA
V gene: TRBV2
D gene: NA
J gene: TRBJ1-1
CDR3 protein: CATQGRENTEAFF
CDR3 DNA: TGTGCCACCCAAGGACGGGAGAACACTGAAGCTTTCTTT

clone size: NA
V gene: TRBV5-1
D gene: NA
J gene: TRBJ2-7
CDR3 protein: CASSLAAGESYEQYF
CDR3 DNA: TGCGCCAGCAGCTTGGCGGCAGGGGAGTCCTACGAGCAGTACTTC

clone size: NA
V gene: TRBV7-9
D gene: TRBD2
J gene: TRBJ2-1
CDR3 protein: CASSLGGGPWIEQFF
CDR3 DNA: TGTGCCAGCAGCTTAGGGGGAGGGCCATGGATTGAGCAGTTCTTC

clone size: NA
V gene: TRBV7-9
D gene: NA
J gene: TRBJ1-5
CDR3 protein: CASSLAVAGQPQHF
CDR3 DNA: TGTGCCAGCAGCTTAGCGGTGGCGGGCCAGCCCCAGCATTTT

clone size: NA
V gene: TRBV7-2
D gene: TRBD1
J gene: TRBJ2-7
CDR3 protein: CASSFTGGSYEQYF
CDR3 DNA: TGTGCCAGCAGCTTCACAGGGGGGTCCTACGAGCAGTACTTC

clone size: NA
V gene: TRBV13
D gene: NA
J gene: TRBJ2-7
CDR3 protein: CASSLPGSPYEQYF
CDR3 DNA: TGTGCCAGCAGCCTACCGGGGAGTCCCTACGAGCAGTACTTC

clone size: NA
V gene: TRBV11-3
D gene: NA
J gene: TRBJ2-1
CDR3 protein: CASSLGGLVTNEQFF
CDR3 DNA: TGTGCCAGCAGCTTAGGGGGCCTAGTCACAAATGAGCAGTTCTTC

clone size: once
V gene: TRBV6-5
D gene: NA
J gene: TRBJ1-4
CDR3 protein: CASSVRTASNEKLFF
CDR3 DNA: TGTGCCAGCAGTGTACGGACAGCTTCTAATGAAAAACTGTTTTTT

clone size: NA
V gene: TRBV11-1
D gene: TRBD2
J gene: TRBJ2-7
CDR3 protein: CASSLGLWASGSHNEQYF
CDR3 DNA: TGTGCCAGCAGCTTAGGTCTCTGGGCTAGCGGGAGTCACAACGAGCAGTACTTC

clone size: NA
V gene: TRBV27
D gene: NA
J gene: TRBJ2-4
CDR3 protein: CASSLNVGEAGVSNIQYF
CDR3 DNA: TGTGCCAGCAGTTTAAACGTCGGAGAGGCAGGGGTATCAAACATTCAGTACTTC

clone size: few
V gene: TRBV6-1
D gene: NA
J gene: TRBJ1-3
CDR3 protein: CASRDIPGNTIYF
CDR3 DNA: TGTGCCAGCAGGGACATCCCTGGAAACACCATATATTTT

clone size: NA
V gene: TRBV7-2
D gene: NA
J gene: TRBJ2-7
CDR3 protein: CASSLSGDPLSQYF
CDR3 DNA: TGTGCCAGCAGCTTAAGTGGAGACCCGTTGTCGCAGTACTTC

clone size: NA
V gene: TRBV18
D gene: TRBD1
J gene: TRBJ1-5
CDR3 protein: CASSPAAQGAGSNQPQHF
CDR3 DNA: TGTGCCAGCTCACCAGCCGCCCAGGGGGCAGGGAGCAATCAGCCCCAGCATTTT

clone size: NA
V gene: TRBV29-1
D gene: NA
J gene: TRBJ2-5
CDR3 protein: CSVVGGGETQYF
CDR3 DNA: TGCAGCGTTGTCGGGGGTGGAGAGACCCAGTACTTC

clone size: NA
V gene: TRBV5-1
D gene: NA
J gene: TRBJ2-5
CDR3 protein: CASSLISGQETQYF
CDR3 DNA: TGCGCCAGCAGCTTGATCAGCGGGCAAGAGACCCAGTACTTC

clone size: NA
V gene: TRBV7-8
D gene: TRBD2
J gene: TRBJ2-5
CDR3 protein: CASSLAHQRGAETQYF
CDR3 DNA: TGTGCCAGCAGCTTAGCGCACCAGCGGGGGGCCGAGACCCAGTACTTC

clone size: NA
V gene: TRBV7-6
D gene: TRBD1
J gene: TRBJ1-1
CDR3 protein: CASSLPQGAGLNTEAFF
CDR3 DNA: TGTGCCAGCAGCTTACCCCAGGGGGCAGGGTTGAACACTGAAGCTTTCTTT

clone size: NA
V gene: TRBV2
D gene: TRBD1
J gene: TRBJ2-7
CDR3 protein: CASKGTGSSYEQYF
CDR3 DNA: TGTGCCAGCAAAGGGACAGGGAGCTCCTACGAGCAGTACTTC

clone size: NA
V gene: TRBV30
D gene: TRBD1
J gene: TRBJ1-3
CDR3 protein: CAWGRAAGGLDTIYF
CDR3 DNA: TGTGCCTGGGGACGTGCAGCAGGGGGTCTTGACACCATATATTTT

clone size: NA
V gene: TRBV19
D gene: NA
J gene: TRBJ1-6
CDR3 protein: CASGGGGRSYNSPLHF
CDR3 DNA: TGTGCCAGTGGGGGGGGCGGACGGAGCTATAATTCACCCCTCCACTTT

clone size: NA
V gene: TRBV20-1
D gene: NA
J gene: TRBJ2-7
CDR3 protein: CSARFSEQYF
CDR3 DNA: TGCAGTGCTAGGTTTTCGGAGCAGTACTTC

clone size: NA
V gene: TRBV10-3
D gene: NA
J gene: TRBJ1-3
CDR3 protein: CAISEQGGAGNTIYF
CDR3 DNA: TGTGCCATCAGTGAGCAGGGAGGCGCTGGAAACACCATATATTTT

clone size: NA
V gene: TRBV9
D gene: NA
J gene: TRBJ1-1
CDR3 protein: CASSPLLRTSEAFF
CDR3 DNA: TGTGCCAGCAGCCCTTTGTTACGGACATCTGAAGCTTTCTTT

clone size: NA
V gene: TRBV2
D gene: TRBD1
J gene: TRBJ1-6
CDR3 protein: CASQGAGSPLHF
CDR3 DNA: TGTGCCAGCCAGGGGGCGGGTTCACCCCTCCACTTT

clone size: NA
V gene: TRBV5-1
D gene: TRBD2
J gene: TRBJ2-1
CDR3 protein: CASSLSGGGNNEQFF
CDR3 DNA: TGCGCCAGCAGCTTGTCGGGGGGGGGCAACAATGAGCAGTTCTTC